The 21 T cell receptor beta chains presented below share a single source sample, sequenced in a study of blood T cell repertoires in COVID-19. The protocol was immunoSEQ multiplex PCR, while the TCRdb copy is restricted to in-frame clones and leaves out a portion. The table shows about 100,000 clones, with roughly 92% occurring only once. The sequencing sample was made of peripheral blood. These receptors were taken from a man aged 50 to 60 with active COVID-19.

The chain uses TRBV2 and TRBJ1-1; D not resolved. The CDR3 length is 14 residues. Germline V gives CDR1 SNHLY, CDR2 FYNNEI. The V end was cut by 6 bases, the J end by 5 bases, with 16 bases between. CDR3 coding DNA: TGTGCCAGCAGCGCCGTGGAGGGTCCAACTGAAGCTTTCTTT. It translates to CASSAVEGPTEAFF.

In DNA form, the CDR3 reads TGTGCCATCAGCCCCGTCGACAGAAACGAGCAGTACTTC. Translated, it gives CAISPVDRNEQYF. The chain employs TRBV10-3 and TRBJ2-7; possible D gene TRBD1, 5 bases. CDR3 length equals 13 residues. The V and J ends lost 6 bases and 5 bases respectively, with 14 bases between them. CDR1 ENHRY and CDR2 SYGVKD come from the germline V gene.

CDR3 amino acids: CASSDWTGGDTQYF. The DNA of the CDR3 is TGTGCCAGCAGTGACTGGACAGGCGGAGATACGCAGTATTTT. The V call is TRBV2, the J call TRBJ2-3; 7 positions agree with TRBD1. The CDR3 runs to 14 residues. V lost 3 bases to trimming and J lost 5 bases; unmatched junction nucleotides: 5. Germline CDR1 is SNHLY and CDR2 is FYNNEI.

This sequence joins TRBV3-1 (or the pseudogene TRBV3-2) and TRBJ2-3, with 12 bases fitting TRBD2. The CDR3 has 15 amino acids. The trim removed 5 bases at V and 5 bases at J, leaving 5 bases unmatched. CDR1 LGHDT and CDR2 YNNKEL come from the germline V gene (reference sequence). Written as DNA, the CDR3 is TGTGCCAGCAGCGAGACTAGCGGGGGAGTAGATACGCAGTATTTT. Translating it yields CASSETSGGVDTQYF.

CDR3 nucleotides: TGTGCCACCAGCACTCTAACTTCTAACAAAAACATTCAGTACTTC. Its translation is CATSTLTSNKNIQYF. This chain connects TRBV15 to TRBJ2-4; D is unresolved. CDR1 is LNHNV and CDR2 is YYDKDF in the germline V gene (reference sequence). The V end lost 4 bases, the J end lost 3 bases, and 13 bases lay between the germline ends. There are 15 residues in the CDR3.

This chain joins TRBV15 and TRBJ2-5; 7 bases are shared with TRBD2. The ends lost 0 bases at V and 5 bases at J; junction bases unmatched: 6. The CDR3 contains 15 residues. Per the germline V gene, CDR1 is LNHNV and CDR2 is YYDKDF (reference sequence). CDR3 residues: CATSRDLGRVETQYF. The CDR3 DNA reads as TGTGCCACCAGCAGAGATCTGGGGAGGGTGGAGACCCAGTACTTC.

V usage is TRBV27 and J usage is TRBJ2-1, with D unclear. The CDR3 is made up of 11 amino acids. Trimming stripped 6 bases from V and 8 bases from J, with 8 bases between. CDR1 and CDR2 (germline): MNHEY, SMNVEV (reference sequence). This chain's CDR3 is CASSSGDEQFF. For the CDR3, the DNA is TGTGCCAGCAGCTCGGGTGATGAGCAGTTCTTC.

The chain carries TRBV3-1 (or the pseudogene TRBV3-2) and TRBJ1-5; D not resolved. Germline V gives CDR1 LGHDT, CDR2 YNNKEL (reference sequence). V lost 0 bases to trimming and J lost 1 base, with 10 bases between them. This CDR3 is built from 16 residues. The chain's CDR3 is CASSQDGGRSNQPQHF. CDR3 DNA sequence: TGTGCCAGCAGCCAAGATGGCGGGCGCAGCAATCAGCCCCAGCATTTT.

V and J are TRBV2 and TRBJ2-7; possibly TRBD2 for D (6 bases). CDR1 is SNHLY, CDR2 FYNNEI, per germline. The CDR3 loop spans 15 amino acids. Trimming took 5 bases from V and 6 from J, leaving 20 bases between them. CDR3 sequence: CASSRPVTAGREQYF. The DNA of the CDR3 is TGTGCCAGCAGTAGACCTGTCACGGCGGGGCGCGAGCAGTACTTC.

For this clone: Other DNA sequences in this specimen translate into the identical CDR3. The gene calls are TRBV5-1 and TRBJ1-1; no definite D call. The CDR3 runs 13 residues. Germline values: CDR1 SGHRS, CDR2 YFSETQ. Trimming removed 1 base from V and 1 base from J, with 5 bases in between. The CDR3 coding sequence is TGCGCCAGCAGCTTGAGCCAGAACACTGAAGCTTTCTTT. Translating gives CASSLSQNTEAFF. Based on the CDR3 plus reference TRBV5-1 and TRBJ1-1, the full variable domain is KAGVTQTPRYLIKTRGQQVTLSCSPISGHRSVSWYQQTPGQGLQFLFEYFSETQRNKGNFPGRFSGRQFSNSRSEMNVSTLELGDSALYLCASSLSQNTEAFFGQGTRLTVV.

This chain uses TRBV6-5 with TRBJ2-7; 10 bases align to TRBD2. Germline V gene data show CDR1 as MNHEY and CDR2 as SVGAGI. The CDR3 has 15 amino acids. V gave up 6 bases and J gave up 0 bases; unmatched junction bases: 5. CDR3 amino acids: CASSLGLANSYEQYF. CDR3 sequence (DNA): TGTGCCAGCAGCTTGGGACTAGCGAACTCCTACGAGCAGTACTTC.

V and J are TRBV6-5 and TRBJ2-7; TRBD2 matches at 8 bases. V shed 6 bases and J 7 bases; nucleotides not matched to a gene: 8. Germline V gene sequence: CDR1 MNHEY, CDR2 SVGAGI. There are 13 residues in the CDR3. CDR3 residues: CASSQLAELEQYF. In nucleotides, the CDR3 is TGTGCCAGCAGCCAACTAGCGGAGCTTGAGCAGTACTTC.

The CDR3 loop is CASSPSTSGRYNEQFF. CDR3 sequence (DNA): TGTGCCAGCAGCCCAAGCACTAGCGGGAGGTACAATGAGCAGTTCTTC. The chain links TRBV7-3 to TRBJ2-1, with TRBD2 matching 12 bases. V lost 5 bases and J lost 4; bases outside the gene matches: 6. This CDR3 region has 16 residues. Germline CDR1 SGHTA, CDR2 FQGTGA.

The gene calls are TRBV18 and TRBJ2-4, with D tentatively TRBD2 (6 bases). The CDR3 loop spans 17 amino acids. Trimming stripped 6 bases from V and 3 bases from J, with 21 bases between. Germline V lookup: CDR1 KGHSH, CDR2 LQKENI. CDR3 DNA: TGTGCCAGCTCGCTACTCGGAGGGGCGTCTGGCAAAAACATTCAGTACTTC. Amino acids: CASSLLGGASGKNIQYF.

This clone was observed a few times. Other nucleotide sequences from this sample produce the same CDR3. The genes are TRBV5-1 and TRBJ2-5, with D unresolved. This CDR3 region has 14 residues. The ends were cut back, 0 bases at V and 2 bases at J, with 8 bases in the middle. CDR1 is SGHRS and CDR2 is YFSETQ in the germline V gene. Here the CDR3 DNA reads TGCGCCAGCAGCTTGGGTACACCGCAAGAGACCCAGTACTTC. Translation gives CASSLGTPQETQYF.

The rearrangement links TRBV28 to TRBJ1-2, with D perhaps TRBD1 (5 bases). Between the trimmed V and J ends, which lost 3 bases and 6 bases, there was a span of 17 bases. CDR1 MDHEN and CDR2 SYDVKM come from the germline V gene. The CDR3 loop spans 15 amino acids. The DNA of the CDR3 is TGTGCCAGCAGTTTGTTACAGGTGGGGCAGAATGGCTACACCTTC. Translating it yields CASSLLQVGQNGYTF.

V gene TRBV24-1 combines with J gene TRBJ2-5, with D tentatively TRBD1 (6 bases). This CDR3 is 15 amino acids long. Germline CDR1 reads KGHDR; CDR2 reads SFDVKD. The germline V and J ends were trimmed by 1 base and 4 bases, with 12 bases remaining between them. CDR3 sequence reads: CATSDFVGQRETQYF. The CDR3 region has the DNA TGTGCCACCAGTGATTTCGTCGGACAGAGAGAGACCCAGTACTTC.

The CDR3 DNA sequence: TGTGCCTGGAGTGTCTTAGGGCCTGGGGCCGAGCAGTACTTC. Its translation is CAWSVLGPGAEQYF. The chain uses TRBV30 and TRBJ2-7; possible D gene TRBD1, 5 bases. There are 14 residues in the CDR3. Trimming took off 0 bases at V and 6 bases at J, with 15 bases between the two ends. Per germline, CDR1 GTSNPN and CDR2 SVGIG (reference sequence).

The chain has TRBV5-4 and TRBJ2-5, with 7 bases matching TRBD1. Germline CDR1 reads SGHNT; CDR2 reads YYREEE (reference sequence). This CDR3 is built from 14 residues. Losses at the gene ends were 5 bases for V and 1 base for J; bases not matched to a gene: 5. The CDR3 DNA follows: TGTGCCAGCAGTTTAGGGGGCGGCCAAGAGACCCAGTACTTC. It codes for CASSLGGGQETQYF. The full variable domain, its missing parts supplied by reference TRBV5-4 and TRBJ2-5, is ETGVTQSPTHLIKTRGQQVTLRCSSQSGHNTVSWYQQALGQGPQFIFQYYREEENGRGNFPPRFSGLQFPNYSSELNVNALELDDSALYLCASSLGGGQETQYFGPGTRLLVL.

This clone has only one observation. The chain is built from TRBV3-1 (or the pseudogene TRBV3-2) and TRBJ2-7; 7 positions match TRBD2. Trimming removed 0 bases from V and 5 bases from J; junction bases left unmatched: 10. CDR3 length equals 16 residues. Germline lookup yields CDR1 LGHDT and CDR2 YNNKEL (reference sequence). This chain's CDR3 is CASSQEERDLRDEQYF. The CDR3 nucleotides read TGTGCCAGCAGCCAAGAGGAGCGGGATTTACGGGACGAGCAGTACTTC.

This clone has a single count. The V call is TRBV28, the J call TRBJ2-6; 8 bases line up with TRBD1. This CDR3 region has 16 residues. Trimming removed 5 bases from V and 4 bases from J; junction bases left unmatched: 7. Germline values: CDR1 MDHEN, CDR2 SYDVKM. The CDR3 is CASSTGGLNGANVLTF. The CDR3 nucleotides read TGTGCCAGCAGTACAGGGGGTCTAAACGGGGCCAACGTCCTGACTTTC. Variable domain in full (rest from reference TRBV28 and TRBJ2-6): DVKVTQSSRYLVKRTGEKVFLECVQDMDHENMFWYRQDPGLGLRLIYFSYDVKMKEKGDIPEGYSVSREKKERFSLILESASTNQTSMYLCASSTGGLNGANVLTFGAGSRLTVL.